These T cell receptor beta chains were read from a single sample in a study of OX40 agonist ivuxolimab in advanced cancers. TCRdb's table, derived via immunoSEQ multiplex PCR, lists solely in-frame clones and lacks some. Of over 55,000 clones listed, over 75% are singletons. This specimen was CD4+ or CD8+ T cells sorted from blood, taken in a trial of the OX40 agonist ivuxolimab. Receptors originate from an adult with an advanced solid tumor such as melanoma, head and neck, liver or kidney cancer. Both conserved end residues are part of each CDR3. Each record gives: clone size, V gene, J gene, D gene, CDR3 protein, CDR3 DNA. D genes are given only for firm matches. Some rows have no size entry. The others give once, few or many, or a class for an expanded clone.

-,TRBV5-4,TRBJ2-3,-,CASRLHRGAGTDTQYF,TGTGCCAGCCGGCTCCATAGGGGGGCAGGCACAGATACGCAGTATTTT
-,TRBV5-8,TRBJ1-1,-,CASSLGQGVEAFF,TGTGCCAGCAGCTTGGGGCAGGGCGTTGAAGCTTTCTTT
-,TRBV4-3,TRBJ2-3,-,CASSPFQGADTQYF,TGCGCCAGCAGCCCGTTCCAGGGAGCAGATACGCAGTATTTT
-,TRBV7-9,TRBJ2-2,-,CASSFLSGSNTGELFF,TGTGCCAGCAGCTTCTTAAGCGGGTCGAACACCGGGGAGCTGTTTTTT
few,TRBV11-3,TRBJ2-5,TRBD2,CASSQTGTSGGGTQYF,TGTGCCAGCAGCCAGACCGGGACTAGCGGCGGCGGGACCCAGTACTTC
-,TRBV18,TRBJ2-1,TRBD2,CASSRSGSRETYNEQFF,TGTGCCAGCTCCCGCAGCGGGAGTCGGGAAACTTACAATGAGCAGTTCTTC
few,TRBV10-3,TRBJ2-7,TRBD2,CAISESRLAGERVFYEQYF,TGTGCCATCAGTGAGTCGAGACTAGCGGGAGAGAGGGTTTTCTACGAGCAGTACTTC
-,TRBV5-4,TRBJ1-1,TRBD1,CASSLGQGDRTEAFF,TGTGCCAGCAGCTTGGGGCAGGGGGATAGGACTGAAGCTTTCTTT
-,TRBV27,TRBJ2-5,TRBD2,CASAPVSSGGRETQYF,TGTGCCAGCGCCCCGGTGTCTAGCGGGGGACGGGAGACCCAGTACTTC
-,TRBV7-9,TRBJ1-2,-,CASSRPYTAYGYTF,TGTGCCAGCAGCCGACCCTACACAGCCTATGGCTACACCTTC
few,TRBV6-5,TRBJ2-7,TRBD2,CASSLSTSGGYEQYF,TGTGCCAGCAGTTTATCCACTAGCGGGGGTTACGAGCAGTACTTC
-,TRBV27,TRBJ1-2,-,CASSFSSRDMTNYGYTF,TGTGCCAGCAGTTTTTCATCCCGGGACATGACTAACTATGGCTACACCTTC
-,TRBV29-1,TRBJ1-2,-,CSGSGVDGYTF,TGCAGCGGGTCCGGGGTGGATGGCTACACCTTC
-,TRBV6-5,TRBJ1-2,-,CASSSGLNYGYTF,TGTGCCAGCAGCTCGGGGCTTAACTATGGCTACACCTTC
-,TRBV4-3,TRBJ2-4,-,CASSQDPQGKSIQYF,TGCGCCAGCAGCCAAGATCCCCAGGGCAAGAGCATTCAGTACTTC
-,TRBV18,TRBJ1-5,-,CASSPGRGGNQPQHF,TGTGCCAGCTCACCCGGCCGGGGGGGCAATCAGCCCCAGCATTTT
-,TRBV27,TRBJ2-2,-,CASRPRPNTGELFF,TGTGCCAGCAGACCAAGACCGAACACCGGGGAGCTGTTTTTT
-,TRBV23-1,TRBJ2-5,TRBD1,CASNSMTGVQETQYF,TGCGCCAGCAATTCTATGACAGGGGTTCAAGAGACCCAGTACTTC
-,TRBV7-9,TRBJ2-5,-,CASSLSLSGGQETQYF,TGTGCCAGCAGCTTAAGCTTAAGTGGGGGGCAAGAGACCCAGTACTTC
few,TRBV2,TRBJ1-5,-,CASTQRHNQPQHF,TGTGCCAGCACTCAACGCCACAATCAGCCCCAGCATTTT
-,TRBV29-1,TRBJ1-3,-,CSGYGGPGGGNTIYF,TGCAGCGGCTACGGTGGACCTGGAGGTGGAAACACCATATATTTT
-,TRBV5-4,TRBJ1-6,TRBD1,CASSLGPQGAKSPLHF,TGTGCCAGCAGCCTCGGTCCACAGGGGGCGAAATCACCCCTCCACTTT
-,TRBV20-1,TRBJ2-1,-,CSASSPYEQFF,TGCAGTGCTAGTAGCCCATATGAGCAGTTCTTC
-,TRBV5-1,TRBJ2-7,-,CASSLEGSYEQYF,TGCGCCAGCAGCTTGGAGGGGTCCTACGAGCAGTACTTC
-,TRBV2,TRBJ2-5,TRBD1,CASSGTGAQYF,TGTGCCAGCAGTGGGACAGGGGCCCAGTACTTC
-,TRBV28,TRBJ2-7,-,CASSLYYEQYF,TGTGCCAGCAGTCTTTACTACGAGCAGTACTTC
-,TRBV28,TRBJ2-7,TRBD2,CASSSMGGSYEQYF,TGTGCCAGCAGTTCAATGGGAGGGTCCTACGAGCAGTACTTC
-,TRBV30,TRBJ2-1,-,CAWPTGTRVRNEQFF,TGTGCCTGGCCGACCGGGACACGTGTTCGCAATGAGCAGTTCTTC
-,TRBV11-2,TRBJ2-5,TRBD1,CASSQNRGQETQYF,TGTGCCAGCAGCCAAAACAGGGGCCAAGAGACCCAGTACTTC
-,TRBV6-5,TRBJ1-1,-,CASSYWGRDTEAFF,TGTGCCAGCAGTTACTGGGGGCGGGACACTGAAGCTTTCTTT
-,TRBV5-4,TRBJ1-1,-,CASSSRSVGVGTEAFF,TGTGCCAGCAGCTCGAGGTCGGTGGGCGTGGGGACTGAAGCTTTCTTT
few,TRBV18,TRBJ2-5,-,CASSPPSIETQYF,TGTGCCAGCTCACCACCGAGTATAGAGACCCAGTACTTC
-,TRBV6-5,TRBJ2-7,TRBD2,CASSYIGRSFGEQYF,TGTGCCAGCAGTTATATCGGGAGGTCTTTCGGCGAGCAGTACTTC
-,TRBV11-2,TRBJ2-4,-,CASSLVGSGPEGNIQYF,TGTGCCAGCAGCTTAGTTGGGTCGGGTCCCGAGGGAAACATTCAGTACTTC
-,TRBV15,TRBJ1-3,TRBD1,CATSRTGGAGNTIYF,TGTGCCACCAGCAGGACAGGGGGCGCTGGAAACACCATATATTTT
-,TRBV2,TRBJ1-1,-,CASSTLQRGRGTEAFF,TGTGCCAGTTCAACCCTACAGCGGGGGCGAGGGACTGAAGCTTTCTTT
-,TRBV6-5,TRBJ2-1,TRBD2,CASRPSGGKNEQFF,TGTGCCAGCAGACCTAGCGGGGGGAAAAATGAGCAGTTCTTC
-,TRBV7-2,TRBJ1-5,-,CASSLKVKSNQPQHF,TGTGCCAGCAGCTTAAAGGTTAAGAGCAATCAGCCCCAGCATTTT
once,TRBV6-5,TRBJ1-1,TRBD1,CASSASLTGRTEAFF,TGTGCCAGCAGTGCCAGTCTGACAGGGAGAACTGAAGCTTTCTTT
-,TRBV7-9,TRBJ2-4,TRBD1,CASSLGRTGTKNIQYF,TGTGCCAGCAGCTTAGGCCGGACAGGGACCAAAAACATTCAGTACTTC